The clone carrying this T cell receptor (beta chain) was seen a handful of times. Its antigen is unidentified. The TCR beta cDNA libraries carried unique molecular identifiers. The yield from roughly 1 to 10 million T cells was 500,000 or so cDNA molecules in total. One entry per CDR3 protein results from TCRdb running MiXCR on the PCR reads. The table shows roughly 800,000 distinct CDR3 sequences, with roughly 27% occurring only once. The V gene's germline CDR1 is SGHRS and CDR2 YFSETQ. With 2 bases clipped from V and 4 bases from J, the junction kept 8 bases outside the gene matches. The CDR3 is 16 amino acids. The sample belongs to a study of post-analysis software for immune sequencing data. Overall study results and limits: In multiple sclerosis, normalized Chao1 diversity was significantly below that of controls. TRBV segments more frequent in patients than in controls numbered roughly 5 and included TRBV5-6, TRBV5-1 and TRBV20-1. Samples from one preparation batch, clustered by F measure, grouped strongly together.

This TCR was sampled from a girl between 5 and 17 years old with multiple sclerosis. The sample comprised blood. The chain employs TRBV5-1 and TRBJ2-3; 9 nucleotides agree with TRBD1. The DNA for the CDR3 is TGCGCCAGCAGCTTACAGGGGGCGGCAATCCCAGATACGCAGTATTTT. This encodes CASSLQGAAIPDTQYF.